A selection of T cell receptor beta chains follows, all from one sample in a study of Ad26.COV2.S vaccination and SARS-CoV-2 variants. Some clones are missing from TCRdb's copy, which holds only in-frame ones; the method was immunoSEQ multiplex PCR. The top ten clones hold less than 2% of a sample with hundreds of thousands of clones, about 92% of them seen once. This sample comprised peripheral blood, obtained in a trial of Ad26.COV2.S vaccine versus placebo. These receptors were collected from a person aged 18-60 years who received the Ad26.COV2.S COVID-19 vaccine or a placebo. Both conserved end residues are part of each CDR3. A D gene is named only where the DNA matches it firmly. Size values are once, few and many counts, or a class for expanded clones, and some rows have none.

CDR3aa | CDR3nt | j_gene | len | d_gene | abundance | v_gene
CASSYGLAGTYEQYF | TGTGCCAGCAGTTACGGCCTAGCGGGGACCTACGAGCAGTACTTC | TRBJ2-7 | 15 | TRBD2 | . | TRBV6-5
CASSQDLVDEQYF | TGTGCCAGCAGCCAAGATTTGGTTGACGAGCAGTACTTC | TRBJ2-7 | 13 | . | . | TRBV3-1/TRBV3-2
CASSPPLGTTTYSNQPQHF | TGTGCCAGCAGTCCTCCCCTCGGGACAACTACCTATAGCAATCAGCCCCAGCATTTT | TRBJ1-5 | 19 | . | . | TRBV6-6
CASSLEGGTNYGYTF | TGCGCCAGCAGCTTGGAAGGCGGAACTAACTATGGCTACACCTTC | TRBJ1-2 | 15 | . | once | TRBV5-1
CASSYSSASGRYEQYF | TGTGCCAGCAGTTACTCCTCGGCTAGCGGGCGTTACGAGCAGTACTTC | TRBJ2-7 | 16 | TRBD2 | once | TRBV6-5
CASSFGPGNTIYF | TGTGCCAGCAGCTTCGGACCTGGAAACACCATATATTTT | TRBJ1-3 | 13 | . | few | TRBV5-4
CASGLRYLGTSGGNEQFF | TGTGCTAGTGGTTTGCGGTACTTGGGGACTAGCGGGGGTAATGAGCAGTTCTTC | TRBJ2-1 | 18 | TRBD2 | . | TRBV12-5
CASSERRTGGDEKLFF | TGTGCCAGCAGTGAAAGGAGGACAGGGGGGGATGAAAAACTGTTTTTT | TRBJ1-4 | 16 | TRBD1 | . | TRBV2
CASSLVRALAGGARDTQYF | TGTGCCAGCAGCTTAGTTCGAGCTCTGGCGGGGGGTGCTAGGGATACGCAGTATTTT | TRBJ2-3 | 19 | TRBD2 | . | TRBV13
CASSKGAREYGYGYTF | TGTGCCAGCAGCAAGGGAGCGAGGGAGTACGGCTATGGCTACACCTTC | TRBJ1-2 | 16 | . | . | TRBV5-4
CASSLVGGDYGYTF | TGTGCCAGCAGCTTAGTGGGAGGGGACTATGGCTACACCTTC | TRBJ1-2 | 14 | . | . | TRBV11-2
CASSPATRAAGIQYF | TGCGCCAGCAGCCCCGCCACTCGGGCAGCAGGCATTCAGTACTTC | TRBJ2-4 | 15 | . | once | TRBV5-1
CASSLGSGGAIKTQYF | TGTGCCAGCAGCTTAGGTAGCGGGGGGGCAATTAAGACCCAGTACTTC | TRBJ2-5 | 16 | TRBD2 | . | TRBV7-2
CASSELANTGELFF | TGTGCCAGCAGTGAATTAGCGAACACCGGGGAGCTGTTTTTT | TRBJ2-2 | 14 | . | . | TRBV25-1
CASSQAAGANYGYTF | TGCGCCAGCAGCCAAGCAGCAGGCGCCAACTATGGCTACACCTTC | TRBJ1-2 | 15 | . | . | TRBV4-3
CASSIAGPSSYEQYF | TGTGCCAGTAGTATAGCCGGTCCCAGCTCCTACGAGCAGTACTTC | TRBJ2-7 | 15 | . | . | TRBV19
CASQRGGNQPQHF | TGTGCCAGTCAGAGAGGTGGCAATCAGCCCCAGCATTTT | TRBJ1-5 | 13 | . | . | TRBV19
CASSREWDSTDTQYF | TGTGCCAGCAGTCGGGAGTGGGACAGCACAGATACGCAGTATTTT | TRBJ2-3 | 15 | . | . | TRBV4-2
CASSEGIRIQETQYF | TGTGCCAGCAGCGAGGGTATAAGGATCCAAGAGACCCAGTACTTC | TRBJ2-5 | 15 | . | . | TRBV7-6
CASSQDRNRPGELFF | TGCGCCAGCAGCCAAGATCGAAACAGGCCCGGGGAGCTGTTTTTT | TRBJ2-2 | 15 | . | . | TRBV4-3
CASSLALVNGYTF | TGTGCCAGCAGCTTAGCGCTTGTAAATGGCTACACCTTC | TRBJ1-2 | 13 | . | . | TRBV7-9
CASAPQGAYYGYTF | TGTGCCAGCGCCCCCCAGGGGGCCTACTATGGCTACACCTTC | TRBJ1-2 | 14 | TRBD1 | . | TRBV27
CASKSPGNQPYGYTF | TGTGCCAGCAAGAGCCCAGGGAACCAACCTTATGGCTACACCTTC | TRBJ1-2 | 15 | . | . | TRBV7-2
CASSWTGPSYEQYF | TGTGCCAGCAGCTGGACAGGGCCTTCCTACGAGCAGTACTTC | TRBJ2-7 | 14 | TRBD1 | once | TRBV7-9
CASSQEDWLAGGLKNIQYF | TGTGCCAGCAGCCAAGAGGATTGGCTAGCGGGGGGCCTTAAAAACATTCAGTACTTC | TRBJ2-4 | 19 | TRBD2 | . | TRBV3-1/TRBV3-2
CATSDSGYNEQFF | TGTGCCACCAGTGACTCCGGGTACAATGAGCAGTTCTTC | TRBJ2-1 | 13 | . | . | TRBV24-1
CASSTYAGTHSNQPQHF | TGTGCCAGTAGTACTTACGCCGGGACACATAGCAATCAGCCCCAGCATTTT | TRBJ1-5 | 17 | . | few | TRBV19
CATSDLDRGRTGELFF | TGTGCCACCAGTGATTTAGACAGGGGGCGGACCGGGGAGCTGTTTTTT | TRBJ2-2 | 16 | TRBD1 | . | TRBV24-1
CASSYLTGKGITEAFF | TGTGCCAGCAGTTACCTCACAGGAAAGGGGATCACTGAAGCTTTCTTT | TRBJ1-1 | 16 | . | . | TRBV6-2/TRBV6-3
CASSPDRLRGYTF | TGCGCCAGCAGCCCCGACAGGCTGCGCGGCTACACCTTC | TRBJ1-2 | 13 | . | . | TRBV4-3
CASSQGPEPYNEQFF | TGCGCCAGCAGCCAAGGGCCCGAACCCTACAATGAGCAGTTCTTC | TRBJ2-1 | 15 | . | . | TRBV4-1
CASSSPTGSSQRGEKLFF | TGTGCCAGCAGTTCCCCAACAGGGTCCTCGCAAAGAGGGGAAAAACTGTTTTTT | TRBJ1-4 | 18 | . | . | TRBV27
CASSSLLGTGSETQYF | TGTGCCAGCAGTTCGTTATTGGGGACAGGGAGCGAGACCCAGTACTTC | TRBJ2-5 | 16 | TRBD1 | . | TRBV28
CASSTAGVLTF | TGTGCCAGCAGTACCGCCGGAGTCCTGACTTTC | TRBJ2-6 | 11 | . | once | TRBV27
CASSRGIEETQYF | TGTGCCAGTAGTAGAGGCATTGAAGAGACCCAGTACTTC | TRBJ2-5 | 13 | . | . | TRBV19
CASSLGEGLEQYF | TGTGCCAGCAGCTTAGGTGAGGGGCTTGAGCAGTACTTC | TRBJ2-7 | 13 | . | once | TRBV11-2
CASSPNRETQYF | TGTGCCAGCAGCCCCAACCGGGAGACCCAGTACTTC | TRBJ2-5 | 12 | . | . | TRBV7-9
CASSQEGRLSYEQYF | TGCGCCAGCAGCCAGGAGGGCAGGCTCTCCTACGAGCAGTACTTC | TRBJ2-7 | 15 | . | . | TRBV4-1
CASSLARGFSYEQYF | TGTGCCAGCAGCTTAGCGCGAGGGTTCTCCTACGAGCAGTACTTC | TRBJ2-7 | 15 | . | once | TRBV7-8
CASNGGENIQYF | TGTGCCAGCAACGGTGGAGAAAACATTCAGTACTTC | TRBJ2-4 | 12 | . | . | TRBV6-5
CASSSLWGVQETQYF | TGTGCCAGCAGCTCCCTGTGGGGGGTACAAGAGACCCAGTACTTC | TRBJ2-5 | 15 | . | . | TRBV7-2
CASTLTGVTEAFF | TGTGCCAGTACTCTGACAGGGGTGACTGAAGCTTTCTTT | TRBJ1-1 | 13 | TRBD1 | . | TRBV19
CSARGTAGEQFF | TGCAGTGCTCGTGGGACGGCGGGTGAGCAGTTCTTC | TRBJ2-1 | 12 | . | . | TRBV20-1
CASSQPDRGDEQYF | TGCGCCAGCAGTCAACCGGACAGGGGCGACGAGCAGTACTTC | TRBJ2-7 | 14 | TRBD1 | . | TRBV23-1
CASSELGSDRGFSYEQYF | TGTGCCAGCAGTGAACTGGGGTCGGACAGGGGGTTTTCCTACGAGCAGTACTTC | TRBJ2-7 | 18 | TRBD1 | . | TRBV6-1
CASTQGQGFPIVGYTF | TGTGCCAGCACGCAGGGACAGGGGTTCCCCATAGTTGGCTACACCTTC | TRBJ1-2 | 16 | TRBD1 | . | TRBV7-6
CASSPAGTGYNEQFF | TGTGCCAGCAGTCCAGCCGGGACAGGCTACAATGAGCAGTTCTTC | TRBJ2-1 | 15 | TRBD1 | . | TRBV27
CASRGQGVGSYEQYF | TGTGCCAGCAGGGGACAGGGCGTGGGGTCCTACGAGCAGTACTTC | TRBJ2-7 | 15 | TRBD1 | . | TRBV6-5
CASSMSGLQTEAFF | TGTGCCAGTAGTATGAGTGGCCTTCAGACTGAAGCTTTCTTT | TRBJ1-1 | 14 | . | . | TRBV19
CASTGGDYFFERGYTF | TGTGCCAGCACAGGTGGAGATTACTTTTTCGAAAGGGGCTACACCTTC | TRBJ1-2 | 16 | . | . | TRBV2
CASSQKWDPGVQETQYF | TGCGCCAGCAGCCAAAAATGGGACCCAGGGGTCCAAGAGACCCAGTACTTC | TRBJ2-5 | 17 | . | . | TRBV4-3
CASSLQGYSGLNTIYF | TGTGCCAGCAGCTTACAGGGTTATAGCGGGCTAAACACCATATATTTT | TRBJ1-3 | 16 | . | . | TRBV7-6
CASSLKRTAYEQYF | TGTGCCAGCAGTTTAAAACGGACGGCTTACGAGCAGTACTTC | TRBJ2-7 | 14 | . | . | TRBV27
CATSRAILNQPQHF | TGTGCCACCAGCAGAGCCATTTTAAATCAGCCCCAGCATTTT | TRBJ1-5 | 14 | . | . | TRBV15
CASSGGQGVNSGANVLTF | TGTGCCAGCAGTGGGGGACAGGGGGTGAACTCTGGGGCCAACGTCCTGACTTTC | TRBJ2-6 | 18 | TRBD1 | . | TRBV6-1
CASSDGLTTNEKLFF | TGTGCCAGCAGTGATGGACTGACAACTAATGAAAAACTGTTTTTT | TRBJ1-4 | 15 | . | . | TRBV2
CASNTRDRGRAIDQAYEAFF | TGTGCCAGCAACACCCGGGACAGGGGACGAGCCATAGACCAAGCCTATGAAGCTTTCTTT | TRBJ1-1 | 20 | . | . | TRBV21-1
CASSVGSSSQPQHF | TGTGCCAGCAGCGTAGGAAGCTCCAGTCAGCCCCAGCATTTT | TRBJ1-5 | 14 | . | . | TRBV9
CASSAPSGQGSHNEQFF | TGTGCCAGCAGTGCGCCCTCGGGACAGGGGTCCCACAATGAGCAGTTCTTC | TRBJ2-1 | 17 | TRBD1 | . | TRBV2